What follows are 27 T cell receptor beta chains derived from one specimen sequenced in a study of cytomegalovirus exposure and HLA in healthy donors. PCR used 60 Vbeta primers and 13 Jbeta primers. Method: immunoSEQ multiplex PCR; TCRdb's copy keeps in-frame clones and lacks some. The sample has over 150,000 clones; over 60% are singletons. Specimen: PBMCs. These receptors were collected from a man younger than 40 in good health and CMV-seropositive.

This clone was counted between two and nine times. The chain combines TRBV11-2 with TRBJ2-7; TRBD1 matches 7 bases. V lost 5 bases, J lost 5 bases, and 21 bases stayed unmatched. This CDR3 region has 18 residues. Germline V gives CDR1 SGHAT, CDR2 FQNNGV. The CDR3 nucleotides read TGTGCCAGCAGCCTCAAACGGCCAAACCCTACAGGGGTCCACGAGCAGTACTTC. This sequence encodes CASSLKRPNPTGVHEQYF.

The chain joins TRBV7-9 to TRBJ2-2; 7 bases map to TRBD2. Germline trimming cut 3 bases from V and 1 base from J; bases unmatched to any gene: 2. The germline CDR1 and CDR2 sequences are SEHNR and FQNEAQ (reference sequence). The CDR3 has 15 amino acids. CDR3 sequence (DNA): TGTGCCAGCAGCTTGGGGAGGGGGAACACCGGGGAGCTGTTTTTT. Its protein is CASSLGRGNTGELFF.

The chain couples TRBV7-3 to TRBJ2-2; D gene unclear. Germline-derived CDR1 and CDR2 are SGHTA and FQGTGA. The V gene lost 1 base and the J gene lost 6 bases, with 9 bases spanning the gap. The CDR3 consists of 14 residues. The CDR3 DNA reads TGTGCCAGCAGCTTAAATTCTGGGCCCGGGGAGCTGTTTTTT. Translation gives CASSLNSGPGELFF.

This clone was seen a handful of times. Distinct nucleotide sequences in the sample also encode this CDR3. V and J are TRBV5-1 and TRBJ2-7; maybe TRBD1 (6 bases). The CDR3 extends over 15 amino acids. CDR1 SGHRS and CDR2 YFSETQ come from the germline V gene. The V end lost 1 base, the J end lost 0 bases, and 11 bases lay between the germline ends. CDR3 protein: CASSLLAGASYEQYF. CDR3 DNA: TGCGCCAGCAGCTTGTTGGCAGGGGCCTCCTACGAGCAGTACTTC.

This clone was seen only a few times. The chain uses TRBV14 and TRBJ1-1; TRBD1 might be the D (6 bases). From germline, CDR1 is SGHDN and CDR2 FVKESK. This CDR3 contains 14 residues. Between the trimmed V and J ends, which lost 7 bases and 7 bases, there was a span of 19 bases. The CDR3 bases are TGTGCCAGCAACCCGGGACACAACCCGGATGAAGCTTTCTTT. It yields the protein CASNPGHNPDEAFF.

Turning to this clone: This sample includes further DNA sequences coding for the same CDR3. The CDR3, as DNA: TGCGCCAGCAGCCCTTCGGGACAGGGTAACTATGGCTACACCTTC. Encoded protein: CASSPSGQGNYGYTF. The chain combines TRBV4-3 with TRBJ1-2; 9 nucleotides match TRBD1. V lost 4 bases and J lost 1; bases outside the gene matches: 4. The germline gives CDR1 LGHNA, CDR2 YSLEER. The CDR3 consists of 15 residues.

The chain recombines TRBV29-1 with TRBJ2-1; 7 bases map to TRBD1. CDR3 length: 13 amino acids. Trimming cost V 4 bases and J 3 bases; bases outside gene matches: 3. The germline V gene has CDR1 SQVTM and CDR2 ANQGSEA. CDR3 loop: CSVGRTGYNEQFF. CDR3 sequence (DNA): TGCAGCGTTGGTAGGACAGGCTACAATGAGCAGTTCTTC.

This clone was recorded once. The chain's CDR3 is CASSPPTDTKWEQYF. As DNA, the CDR3 is TGTGCCAGCTCACCACCTACCGACACCAAATGGGAGCAGTACTTC. This rearrangement joins TRBV18 to TRBJ2-7; D gene ambiguous. Germline CDR1 and CDR2: KGHSH and LQKENI. The ends were cut back, 0 bases at V and 7 bases at J, with 16 bases in the middle. The CDR3 spans 15 residues.

V and J are TRBV27 and TRBJ2-7; TRBD2 is a possible D gene (5 bases). V gave up 5 bases and J gave up 0 bases, with 8 bases separating them. Germline lookup yields CDR1 MNHEY and CDR2 SMNVEV (reference sequence). CDR3 length: 13 residues. CDR3 nucleotides: TGTGCCAGCAGTCTTAGCGTCTCCTACGAGCAGTACTTC. Its translation is CASSLSVSYEQYF.

The gene calls are TRBV6-5 and TRBJ2-7; TRBD1 might be the D (6 bases). Germline assignment: CDR1 MNHEY and CDR2 SVGAGI. V was clipped by 6 bases and J by 3 bases, with 9 bases between them. CDR3 length: 12 residues. The CDR3 DNA reads as TGTGCCAGCAGACCGACAGGCTACGAGCAGTACTTC. This codes for CASRPTGYEQYF.

CDR3 bases: TGTGCCAGCAGTCCGGGGATTGGGGCTAACTATGGCTACACCTTC. Translating gives CASSPGIGANYGYTF. The chain carries TRBV27 and TRBJ1-2; D gene uncertain. Germline V gene lookup returns CDR1 MNHEY and CDR2 SMNVEV (reference sequence). V was shortened by 5 bases and J by 0 bases, with 13 bases between the two germline ends. The CDR3 has 15 residues.

The chain carries TRBV5-1 and TRBJ2-2, with 8 nucleotides matching TRBD1. The CDR3 runs to 14 residues. Germline loops: CDR1 SGHRS, CDR2 YFSETQ. V dropped 7 bases and J dropped 5; count of bases not matched to a gene: 7. CDR3 DNA sequence: TGCGCCAGCTCCCCGGACAGGGTTACCGGGGAGCTGTTTTTT. It codes for CASSPDRVTGELFF.

The CDR3 DNA sequence: TGTGCCAGCAGCTCCACAGCTTCAGACACTGAAGCTTTCTTT. Translated: CASSSTASDTEAFF. This chain uses TRBV7-8 with TRBJ1-1; D gene uncertain. Germline lookup yields CDR1 SGHVS and CDR2 FQNEAQ. The CDR3 totals 14 residues. V lost 4 bases and J lost 3, with 12 bases in between.

The V gene is TRBV5-6, the J gene TRBJ2-1; 7 bases agree with TRBD2. V shed 7 bases and J 3 bases; nucleotides not matched to a gene: 4. The V gene's germline CDR1 is SGHDT and CDR2 YYEEEE. The CDR3 is 13 residues long. The CDR3 loop is CASLGGGYNEQFF. DNA for the CDR3: TGTGCCAGCTTGGGCGGGGGCTACAATGAGCAGTTCTTC.

This clone was picked up a small number of times. The V and J genes are TRBV7-2 and TRBJ2-5, with a weak D call TRBD2 (6 bases). V dropped 3 bases and J dropped 2 bases, with 13 bases sitting between them. CDR1 and CDR2 (germline): SGHTA, FQGNSA. The CDR3 length is 15 residues. The CDR3 DNA sequence: TGTGCCAGCAGCTTGATCGGGCTAGCGCAAGAGACCCAGTACTTC. Its translation: CASSLIGLAQETQYF.

The chain carries TRBV6-5 and TRBJ2-5; 10 positions match TRBD2. The DNA end lines up better with TRBJ2-7; the J call may be wrong. Germline V gene lookup returns CDR1 MNHEY and CDR2 SVGAGI. The CDR3 length is 14 residues. The CDR3 nucleotides are TGTGCCAGCAGCCCTAGCGGGGGCCCCTACGAGCAGTACTTC. As protein: CASSPSGGPYEQYF.

The rearrangement joins TRBV4-2 to TRBJ1-1, with D hard to call. The CDR3 is made up of 16 amino acids. The germline CDR1 and CDR2 sequences are LGHNA and YNFKEQ. V was trimmed by 0 bases and J by 2 bases, leaving 13 bases between them. The CDR3 region has the DNA TGTGCCAGCAGCCAAGATGGATCCAGGCCCAACACTGAAGCTTTCTTT. Translation gives CASSQDGSRPNTEAFF.

This clone is a singleton in its sample. The gene calls are TRBV5-6 and TRBJ2-1, with TRBD2 matching over 10 bases. V trimming: 4 bases; J trimming: 3 bases; junction bases outside the gene matches: 7. This CDR3 contains 16 residues. Germline V gene sequence: CDR1 SGHDT, CDR2 YYEEEE. CDR3 sequence (DNA): TGTGCCAGCAGCCCCGATAGCGGGGGGCGCTACAATGAGCAGTTCTTC. It is translated as CASSPDSGGRYNEQFF. Full variable domain (outside the CDR3, taken from reference TRBV5-6 and TRBJ2-1): DAGVTQSPTHLIKTRGQQVTLRCSPKSGHDTVSWYQQALGQGPQFIFQYYEEEERQRGNFPDRFSGHQFPNYSSELNVNALLLGDSALYLCASSPDSGGRYNEQFFGPGTRLTVL.

The sample holds one count of this clone. The CDR3 sequence is CASSDDIREGYTF. As DNA, the CDR3 is TGTGCCAGCAGCGATGACATACGGGAAGGCTACACCTTC. The chain joins TRBV25-1 to TRBJ1-2; the D is unclear. With 6 bases removed from V and 8 bases from J, the gap between germline ends came to 16 bases. Germline V lookup: CDR1 MGHDK, CDR2 SYGVNS. The CDR3 is 13 residues long.

CDR3 nucleotides: TGTGCCAGAAGAGAGTTACCGAACACTGAAGCTTTCTTT. Translation: CARRELPNTEAFF. The V gene is TRBV5-3, the J gene TRBJ1-1; no clear D gene. TRBV5-3 is known as an ORF, though its function is uncertain. Trimming took off 5 bases at V and 1 base at J, with 9 bases between the two ends. The CDR3 loop spans 13 amino acids.

The rearrangement uses TRBV9 and TRBJ2-3, with 9 bases that match TRBD2. The length of the CDR3 is 17 residues. The junction had 9 bases not matched to a gene; V was cut back by 1 base and J by 3 bases. Per germline, CDR1 SGDLS and CDR2 YYNGEE. DNA of the CDR3: TGTGCCAGCAGCGTATTACCCGGGGGACTAGCTACAGATACGCAGTATTTT. This gives the protein CASSVLPGGLATDTQYF.

This chain uses TRBV15 with TRBJ2-5, with TRBD1 matching over 7 bases. The germline V gene encodes CDR1 LNHNV and CDR2 YYDKDF (reference sequence). This CDR3 has 15 residues. The V and J ends lost 4 bases and 0 bases, in that order; junction bases with no gene match: 5. As DNA, the CDR3 is TGTGCCACCAGCACGGGACAGCTGTACCAAGAGACCCAGTACTTC. Protein sequence: CATSTGQLYQETQYF.

The chain couples TRBV30 to TRBJ1-1; 7 bases agree with TRBD1. V lost 2 bases, J lost 0 bases, and 9 bases stayed unmatched. In germline, CDR1 is GTSNPN, CDR2 SVGIG (reference sequence). The CDR3 loop spans 16 amino acids. The CDR3 nucleotides read TGTGCCTGGAGTACCCCAGGGGGATGGGTGAACACTGAAGCTTTCTTT. It specifies CAWSTPGGWVNTEAFF.

The chain has TRBV6-5 and TRBJ2-3; 7 bases are shared with TRBD2. Germline V CDR1 and CDR2: MNHEY, SVGAGI. The CDR3 totals 14 residues. J lost 4 bases, V lost 6 bases, and 7 bases had no gene match. The chain's CDR3 is CASRRTSFPDTQYF. The CDR3 DNA reads TGTGCCAGCAGGCGGACTAGTTTCCCAGATACGCAGTATTTT.

The V call is TRBV29-1, the J call TRBJ2-7; D ambiguous. The germline V and J ends were trimmed by 5 bases and 0 bases, with 5 bases remaining between them. Germline assignment: CDR1 SQVTM and CDR2 ANQGSEA. The CDR3 runs to 11 residues. As DNA, the CDR3 is TGCAGCGTTCGAGGCTCCTACGAGCAGTACTTC. Translating it yields CSVRGSYEQYF.

The chain links TRBV9 to TRBJ2-3; 8 bases are a match to TRBD2. Germline V gene lookup returns CDR1 SGDLS and CDR2 YYNGEE. This CDR3 spans 14 amino acids. The V gene end was trimmed by 3 bases and the J gene end by 4 bases; junction bases not matched to a gene: 4. The CDR3 DNA follows: TGTGCCAGCAGCGGGACTAGCAGAGCAGATACGCAGTATTTT. This gives the protein CASSGTSRADTQYF.

The chain combines TRBV30 with TRBJ2-1; D gene ambiguous. The CDR3 contains 13 residues. In germline, CDR1 is GTSNPN, CDR2 SVGIG (reference sequence). V was clipped by 0 bases and J by 6 bases, with 9 bases between them. CDR3 residues: CAWSVLVRNEQFF. For the CDR3, the DNA is TGTGCCTGGAGTGTCCTTGTTCGCAATGAGCAGTTCTTC.